This record concerns one T cell receptor beta chain sequence. The antigen is undetermined. The CDR3 totals 11 residues. V lost 4 bases and J lost 10, with 12 bases in between. From germline, CDR1 is SGHKS and CDR2 YYEKEE (reference sequence). Measured with immunoSEQ multiplex PCR; TCRdb has only the in-frame clones, and not every one. The top ten clones hold roughly 3.3% of a sample with around 350,000 clones, around 84% of them seen once. The record originates from a study of Ad26.COV2.S vaccination and SARS-CoV-2 variants. Findings and caveats of the study: The study found higher spike-specific TCR breadth in vaccine than placebo recipients.

The treatment: 19 received Ad26.COV2.S at low or high dose, single or two shots; roughly five received placebo; per-sample allocation not given. Sampling occurred on day 63 after the first vaccine or placebo injection. Spike of the Wuhan-strain SARS-CoV-2 was expressed by an Ad26 vector, which formed the vaccine. The V call is TRBV5-5, the J call TRBJ2-7, with D tentatively TRBD1 (6 bases). The input for sequencing was peripheral blood, taken in a trial of Ad26.COV2.S vaccine versus placebo. The receptor was isolated from a person aged 18-60 years who received the Ad26.COV2.S COVID-19 vaccine or a placebo. The CDR3 protein is CASSRDRRQYF. The CDR3 nucleotides read TGTGCCAGCAGCAGAGACAGGCGTCAGTACTTC. The variable domain in full, with the rest retrieved from reference TRBV5-5 and TRBJ2-7, is DAGVTQSPTHLIKTRGQQVTLRCSPISGHKSVSWYQQVLGQGPQFIFQYYEKEERGRGNFPDRFSARQFPNYSSELNVNALLLGDSALYLCASSRDRRQYFGPGTRLTVT.